This TCR beta chain was sequenced for a study of blood T cell repertoires in COVID-19. Germline lookup yields CDR1 MDHEN and CDR2 SYDVKM. The CDR3 spans 12 residues. Between the trimmed V and J ends, which lost 6 bases and 12 bases, there was a span of 17 bases. Generated by immunoSEQ multiplex PCR, the TCRdb table keeps only in-frame clones and is missing some. The sample lists approximately 150,000 clones, about 90% occurring once. The sample taken for sequencing was peripheral blood. This clonotype was sampled from a man at least 80 years old with acute or convalescent COVID-19. The rearrangement links TRBV28 to TRBJ1-1; weak D call: TRBD1 (6 bases). The CDR3 region has the DNA TGTGCCAGCAGAGAATCGACAGGCGGCCCTTTCTTT. The encoded protein is CASRESTGGPFF.